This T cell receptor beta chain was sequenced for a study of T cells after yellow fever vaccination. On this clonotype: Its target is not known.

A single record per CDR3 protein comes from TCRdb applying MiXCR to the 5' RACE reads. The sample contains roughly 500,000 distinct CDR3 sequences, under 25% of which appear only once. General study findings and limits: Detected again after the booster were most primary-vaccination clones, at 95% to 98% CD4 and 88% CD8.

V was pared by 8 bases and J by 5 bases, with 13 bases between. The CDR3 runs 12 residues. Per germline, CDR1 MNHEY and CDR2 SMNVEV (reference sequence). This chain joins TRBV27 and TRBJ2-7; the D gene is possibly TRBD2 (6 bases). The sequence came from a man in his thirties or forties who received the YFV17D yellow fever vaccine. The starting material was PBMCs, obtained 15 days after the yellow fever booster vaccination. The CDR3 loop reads CASSGESDEQYF. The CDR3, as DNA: TGTGCCAGCTCGGGGGAAAGCGACGAGCAGTACTTC.